The next 16 T cell receptor beta chains were all read from a single sample in a study of blood T cell repertoires in COVID-19. The assay was immunoSEQ multiplex PCR, and TCRdb's table has in-frame clones only and misses some. The sample yields about 57,000 clones, approximately 91% seen once. The sample consisted of peripheral blood. The receptors come from a man in his sixties with acute or convalescent COVID-19.

CDR3: CAIAGTGGNQPQHF. CDR3 bases: TGTGCCATCGCCGGGACAGGAGGCAATCAGCCCCAGCATTTT. The chain combines TRBV10-3 with TRBJ1-5; 8 bases are a match to TRBD1. CDR3 length: 14 residues. V shed 8 bases and J 2 bases; nucleotides not matched to a gene: 5. Germline V gives CDR1 ENHRY, CDR2 SYGVKD.

The rearrangement links TRBV10-3 to TRBJ1-1; 8 bases map to TRBD1. V dropped 2 bases and J dropped 1; count of bases not matched to a gene: 6. The CDR3 is 16 residues long. The germline V gene has CDR1 ENHRY and CDR2 SYGVKD. CDR3 nucleotide sequence: TGTGCCATCAGTGAGAGTTTGACAGGGGCGAACACTGAAGCTTTCTTT. It translates to CAISESLTGANTEAFF.

CDR3 coding DNA: TGTGCCAGCAGTGACAGGGGGAACTATGGCTACACCTTC. Translation gives CASSDRGNYGYTF. The chain is built from TRBV6-1 and TRBJ1-2; 7 nucleotides align to TRBD1. Germline lookup yields CDR1 MNHNS and CDR2 SASEGT. The J segment lost 2 bases and the V segment lost 3 bases, leaving 0 bases of the junction unmatched. CDR3 size: 13 residues.

The genes are TRBV5-1 and TRBJ2-3; 9 bases match TRBD1. The CDR3 spans 15 residues. The V and J ends lost 4 bases and 6 bases, in that order; junction bases with no gene match: 9. Germline V gene sequence: CDR1 SGHRS, CDR2 YFSETQ. CDR3 protein: CASSIWTGVSDTQYF. DNA for the CDR3: TGCGCCAGCAGCATCTGGACAGGGGTTAGTGATACGCAGTATTTT.

The chain joins TRBV9 to TRBJ1-3; D gene ambiguous. The CDR3 extends over 15 amino acids. Per germline, CDR1 SGDLS and CDR2 YYNGEE. V was shortened by 3 bases and J by 0 bases, with 10 bases between the two germline ends. CDR3 loop: CASSAHPSSGNTIYF. The CDR3 DNA is TGTGCCAGCAGCGCTCATCCTAGCTCTGGAAACACCATATATTTT.

This clone was observed a few times. The V gene is TRBV11-2, the J gene TRBJ2-1, with TRBD2 identical over 8 bases. The junction had 12 bases not matched to a gene; V was cut back by 2 bases and J by 0 bases. Looked up from germline, CDR1 is SGHAT and CDR2 is FQNNGV. The CDR3 covers 19 residues. The CDR3 nucleotides are TGTGCCAGCAGCTTATTTTTTGCTAGCGGGTTGAGCTCCTACAATGAGCAGTTCTTC. It yields the protein CASSLFFASGLSSYNEQFF.

V and J are TRBV28 and TRBJ1-1; the D gene is possibly TRBD1 (5 bases). The CDR3 extends over 13 amino acids. The germline V gene encodes CDR1 MDHEN and CDR2 SYDVKM. V was cut by 3 bases and J by 4 bases, with 9 bases left in between. DNA for the CDR3: TGTGCCAGCAGTTTGCGCAGGGTCACTGAAGCTTTCTTT. Translation gives CASSLRRVTEAFF.

The chain combines TRBV4-3 with TRBJ2-3, with 7 bases fitting TRBD2. The CDR3 is 18 residues long. V shed 2 bases and J 5 bases; nucleotides not matched to a gene: 16. Germline loops: CDR1 LGHNA, CDR2 YSLEER. DNA of the CDR3: TGCGCCAGCAGCCAATTAAACGGGAGGTCCCGATCGGGAGATACGCAGTATTTT. This sequence encodes CASSQLNGRSRSGDTQYF.

This chain joins TRBV5-5 and TRBJ2-7, with D maybe TRBD1 (5 bases). The germline V and J ends were trimmed by 0 bases and 3 bases, with 10 bases remaining between them. Per germline, CDR1 SGHKS and CDR2 YYEKEE (reference sequence). This CDR3 comprises 14 residues. CDR3 in amino acids: CASSLVGRDYEQYF. CDR3 bases: TGTGCCAGCAGCTTGGTGGGCAGGGACTACGAGCAGTACTTC.

This chain connects TRBV28 to TRBJ1-2; D is uncertain. Germline CDR1 is MDHEN and CDR2 is SYDVKM. Trimming took off 8 bases at V and 6 bases at J, with 10 bases between the two ends. The CDR3 is made up of 11 amino acids. The chain's CDR3 is CASLGNDGYTF. The CDR3 region has the DNA TGTGCCAGCCTCGGGAACGATGGCTACACCTTC.

This chain links TRBV6-6 with TRBJ2-1, with TRBD2 identical over 7 bases. Germline assignment: CDR1 MNHNY and CDR2 SVGAGI (reference sequence). CDR3 length: 15 amino acids. V shed 6 bases and J 6 bases; nucleotides not matched to a gene: 11. CDR3 amino acids: CASRRSGTSPNEQFF. The CDR3 DNA is TGTGCCAGCAGAAGGAGCGGGACCTCCCCCAATGAGCAGTTCTTC.

The rearrangement joins TRBV19 to TRBJ1-6, with D hard to call. The CDR3 totals 15 residues. The V end was cut by 3 bases, the J end by 8 bases, with 14 bases between. Germline V gives CDR1 LNHDA, CDR2 SQIVND (reference sequence). The CDR3 protein is CASSIRSPGDSPLHF. The CDR3, as DNA: TGTGCCAGTAGTATCCGGTCCCCCGGGGATTCACCCCTCCACTTT. The whole variable domain, filled in from reference TRBV19 and TRBJ1-6, reads DGGITQSPKYLFRKEGQNVTLSCEQNLNHDAMYWYRQDPGQGLRLIYYSQIVNDFQKGDIAEGYSVSREKKESFPLTVTSAQKNPTAFYLCASSIRSPGDSPLHFGNGTRLTVT.

This chain connects TRBV28 to TRBJ2-5; TRBD1 matches 7 bases. The CDR3 contains 15 residues. Germline V gene sequence: CDR1 MDHEN, CDR2 SYDVKM. V lost 5 bases and J lost 1; bases outside the gene matches: 7. CDR3 protein: CASSHGTVSQETQYF. CDR3 in DNA: TGTGCCAGCAGTCATGGGACAGTGAGCCAAGAGACCCAGTACTTC. Combining the CDR3 with reference TRBV28 and TRBJ2-5 gives the whole variable domain DVKVTQSSRYLVKRTGEKVFLECVQDMDHENMFWYRQDPGLGLRLIYFSYDVKMKEKGDIPEGYSVSREKKERFSLILESASTNQTSMYLCASSHGTVSQETQYFGPGTRLLVL.

This chain connects TRBV14 to TRBJ1-2; maybe TRBD1 (6 bases). Trimming took off 4 bases at V and 3 bases at J, with 15 bases between the two ends. Looked up from germline, CDR1 is SGHDN and CDR2 is FVKESK. This CDR3 contains 15 residues. CDR3 in amino acids: CASSPGVQGHYGYTF. Written as DNA, the CDR3 is TGTGCCAGCAGCCCGGGCGTACAGGGCCACTATGGCTACACCTTC.

The rearrangement uses TRBV12-3 or TRBV12-4 and TRBJ1-2; TRBD1 matches 9 bases. The CDR3 has 13 amino acids. The ends lost 6 bases at V and 8 bases at J; junction bases unmatched: 7. The CDR3 DNA sequence: TGTGCCAGCAGCCCGGGACAGGGCGGCGGCTACACCTTC. Its protein product is CASSPGQGGGYTF.

This sequence joins TRBV3-1 (or the pseudogene TRBV3-2) and TRBJ2-7; tentatively, D is TRBD2 (7 bases). Germline CDR1 LGHDT, CDR2 YNNKEL (reference sequence). V lost 1 base to trimming and J lost 0 bases, with 16 bases between them. The CDR3 sequence is 17 residues long. CDR3 protein: CASSQVGGGASSYEQYF. The CDR3 bases are TGTGCCAGCAGCCAAGTGGGCGGGGGCGCCAGCTCCTACGAGCAGTACTTC.